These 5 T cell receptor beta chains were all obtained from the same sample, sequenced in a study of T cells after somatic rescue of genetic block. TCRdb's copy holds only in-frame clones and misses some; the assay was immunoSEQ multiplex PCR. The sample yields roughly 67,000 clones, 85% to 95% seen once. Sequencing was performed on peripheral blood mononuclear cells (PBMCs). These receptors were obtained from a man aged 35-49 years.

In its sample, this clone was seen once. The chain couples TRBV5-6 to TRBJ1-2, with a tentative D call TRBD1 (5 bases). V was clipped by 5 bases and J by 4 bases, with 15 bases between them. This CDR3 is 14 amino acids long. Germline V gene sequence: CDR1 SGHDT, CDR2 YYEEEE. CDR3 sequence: CASRSGTGGYGYTF. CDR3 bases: TGTGCCAGCAGATCTGGGACCGGAGGCTATGGCTACACCTTC.

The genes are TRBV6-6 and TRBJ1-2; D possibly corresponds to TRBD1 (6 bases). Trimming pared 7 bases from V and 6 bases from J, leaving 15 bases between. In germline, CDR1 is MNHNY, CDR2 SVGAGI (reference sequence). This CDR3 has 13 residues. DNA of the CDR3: TGTGCCAGCACCATGGGGCAGGGGAATGGCTACACCTTC. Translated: CASTMGQGNGYTF.

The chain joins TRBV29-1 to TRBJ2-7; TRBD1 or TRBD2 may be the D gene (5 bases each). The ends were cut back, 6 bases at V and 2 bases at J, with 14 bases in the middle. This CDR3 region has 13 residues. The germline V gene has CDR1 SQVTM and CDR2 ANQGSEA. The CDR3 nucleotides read TGCAGCGTACAACGGGACGGTCCCTACGAGCAGTACTTC. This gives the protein CSVQRDGPYEQYF.

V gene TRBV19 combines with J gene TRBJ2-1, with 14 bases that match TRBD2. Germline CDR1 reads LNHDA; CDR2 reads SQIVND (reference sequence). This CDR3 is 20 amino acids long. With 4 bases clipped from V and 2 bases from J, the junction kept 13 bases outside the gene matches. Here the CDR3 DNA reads TGTGCCAGTAGTAGGGGTCCCGGGACTAGCGGGAGAGGGCCCTACAATGAGCAGTTCTTC. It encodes CASSRGPGTSGRGPYNEQFF. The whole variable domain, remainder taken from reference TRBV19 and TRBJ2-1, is DGGITQSPKYLFRKEGQNVTLSCEQNLNHDAMYWYRQDPGQGLRLIYYSQIVNDFQKGDIAEGYSVSREKKESFPLTVTSAQKNPTAFYLCASSRGPGTSGRGPYNEQFFGPGTRLTVL.

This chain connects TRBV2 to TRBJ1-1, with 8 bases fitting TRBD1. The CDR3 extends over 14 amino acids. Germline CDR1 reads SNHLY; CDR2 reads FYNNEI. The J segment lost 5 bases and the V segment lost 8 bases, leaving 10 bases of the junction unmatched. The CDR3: CASLQGARGTEAFF. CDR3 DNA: TGTGCCAGCCTCCAGGGGGCCAGGGGTACTGAAGCTTTCTTT.